Listed below are T cell receptor beta chains from one sample, sequenced in a study of blood T cell repertoires in COVID-19. The protocol was immunoSEQ multiplex PCR, while the TCRdb copy is restricted to in-frame clones and leaves out a portion. The sample carries some 300,000 clones, more than 80% recorded once. The sequenced sample consisted of peripheral blood. These receptors originate from a woman aged 45-60 years with COVID-19, enrolled during active disease. Each CDR3 is given with its conserved first and last residue. A D gene is named only where the DNA matches it firmly. The listing skips clone size in some rows; elsewhere it reads once, few, many or a size class.

J: TRBJ2-1; D: TRBD2; size: once; V: TRBV6-6; DNA: TGTGCCAGCAAGCATAGCGGGAGGGACAATGAGCAGTTCTTC; CDR3: CASKHSGRDNEQFF
J: TRBJ2-1; D: -; size: -; V: TRBV6-5; DNA: TGTGCCAGCAGTCGGGCGGGAGTTGGGGGCCATGAGCAGTTCTTC; CDR3: CASSRAGVGGHEQFF
J: TRBJ2-7; D: TRBD2; size: -; V: TRBV4-2; DNA: TGTGCCAGCAGCCAAGAACCGACCCTAGCGGGAGGCTACGAGCAGTACTTC; CDR3: CASSQEPTLAGGYEQYF
J: TRBJ2-7; D: -; size: -; V: TRBV5-1; DNA: TGCGCCAGCAGCTTGGCCCCGGGATCCTACGAGCAGTACTTC; CDR3: CASSLAPGSYEQYF
J: TRBJ2-5; D: TRBD2; size: -; V: TRBV5-4; DNA: TGTGCCAGCAGCCTCGGGCTAGCGGGAGGGCACGGGTACCAAGAGACCCAGTACTTC; CDR3: CASSLGLAGGHGYQETQYF
J: TRBJ2-7; D: TRBD1; size: -; V: TRBV6-5; DNA: TGTGCCAGCAGTCGAGGACAGGGGGCGAAGTACGAGCAGTACTTC; CDR3: CASSRGQGAKYEQYF
J: TRBJ2-2; D: -; size: once; V: TRBV5-1; DNA: TGCGCCAGCAGCTCCGGGGGCGGGAGTAAAATCGGGGAGCTGTTTTTT; CDR3: CASSSGGGSKIGELFF
J: TRBJ2-1; D: TRBD2; size: once; V: TRBV2; DNA: TGTGCCAGCAGTGAATTAGCGGGAGGCCTGATCTCCTACAATGAGCAGTTCTTC; CDR3: CASSELAGGLISYNEQFF
J: TRBJ2-7; D: TRBD1; size: -; V: TRBV9; DNA: TGTGCCAGCAGCGCCGCTTCTTACGGGACAGGGCCGTACGAGCAGTACTTC; CDR3: CASSAASYGTGPYEQYF
J: TRBJ1-1; D: TRBD1; size: few; V: TRBV10-3; DNA: TGTGCCATCAGTGCGCTAGGGACAGGGGAAACGAGCACTGAAGCTTTCTTT; CDR3: CAISALGTGETSTEAFF
J: TRBJ2-7; D: -; size: -; V: TRBV27; DNA: TGTGCCAGCAGTTTAGTTGGGGGGAACTACGAGCAGTACTTC; CDR3: CASSLVGGNYEQYF
J: TRBJ2-1; D: TRBD2; size: -; V: TRBV7-3; DNA: TGTGCCAGCAGCCTGAGGGGTAGCGGGTACACCTACAATGAGCAGTTCTTC; CDR3: CASSLRGSGYTYNEQFF
J: TRBJ1-5; D: TRBD1; size: few; V: TRBV2; DNA: TGTGCCAGCAGTCCCCGGGACAGCTATAGCAATCAGCCCCAGCATTTT; CDR3: CASSPRDSYSNQPQHF
J: TRBJ2-1; D: -; size: -; V: TRBV9; DNA: TGTGCCAGCAGCGTTACCATGAGCTCCTACAATGAGCAGTTCTTC; CDR3: CASSVTMSSYNEQFF
J: TRBJ1-1; D: -; size: -; V: TRBV7-3; DNA: TGTGCCAGCAGCTTAAGCGGGCAGAACACTGAAGCTTTCTTT; CDR3: CASSLSGQNTEAFF
J: TRBJ2-1; D: TRBD2; size: -; V: TRBV27; DNA: TGTGCCAGCAAAGAGACTAGCGTAAATGAGCAGTTCTTC; CDR3: CASKETSVNEQFF
J: TRBJ2-2; D: -; size: -; V: TRBV7-3; DNA: TGTGCCAGCAGCTCACTTGGGACAATGAACACCGGGGAGCTGTTTTTT; CDR3: CASSSLGTMNTGELFF
J: TRBJ2-3; D: -; size: -; V: TRBV5-4; DNA: TGTGCCAGCAGCCCCGACGGGGTGAGCACAGATACGCAGTATTTT; CDR3: CASSPDGVSTDTQYF
J: TRBJ2-3; D: TRBD1; size: -; V: TRBV19; DNA: TGTGCCAGTAGTAGGAACCGGGACAGCCTACCCACAGATACGCAGTATTTT; CDR3: CASSRNRDSLPTDTQYF
J: TRBJ2-3; D: TRBD1; size: -; V: TRBV29-1; DNA: TGCAGCGTGGGGACAGGGTCAGATACGCAGTATTTT; CDR3: CSVGTGSDTQYF
J: TRBJ2-5; D: TRBD2; size: -; V: TRBV5-1; DNA: TGCGCCAGCAGCTTGGTCCTAGCGGGTTTGGAGACCCAGTACTTC; CDR3: CASSLVLAGLETQYF
J: TRBJ1-3; D: -; size: -; V: TRBV6-6; DNA: TGTGCCAGCACCACGGGGGGGGCCTCTGGAAACACCATATATTTT; CDR3: CASTTGGASGNTIYF
J: TRBJ2-5; D: -; size: once; V: TRBV11-3; DNA: TGTGCCAGCAGCTCGGGGGAGAAGACCCAGTACTTC; CDR3: CASSSGEKTQYF
J: TRBJ2-3; D: -; size: -; V: TRBV7-2; DNA: TGTGCCAGCAGCAAGAAACATGTAGATACGCAGTATTTT; CDR3: CASSKKHVDTQYF
J: TRBJ1-2; D: -; size: -; V: TRBV28; DNA: TGTGCCAGCAGTTTATATCTATTCCCCGGGACACCCTATGGCTACACCTTC; CDR3: CASSLYLFPGTPYGYTF
J: TRBJ2-1; D: -; size: -; V: TRBV4-3; DNA: TGCGCCAGCAGCCAAGAGGAAGCGAGAAAGCAGTTCTTC; CDR3: CASSQEEARKQFF
J: TRBJ2-7; D: TRBD2; size: -; V: TRBV5-6; DNA: TGTGCCAGCAGCCACCTTGCTAGCGGGAGGTCTTACGAGCAGTACTTC; CDR3: CASSHLASGRSYEQYF
J: TRBJ1-5; D: -; size: once; V: TRBV7-2; DNA: TGTGCCAGCAGCCCTTACCTCGGGACTGATAGCAATCAGCCCCAGCATTTT; CDR3: CASSPYLGTDSNQPQHF
J: TRBJ1-1; D: -; size: -; V: TRBV5-1; DNA: TGCGCCAGCAGCTTGGAGGCAGGGATCACTGAAGCTTTCTTT; CDR3: CASSLEAGITEAFF
J: TRBJ2-3; D: -; size: -; V: TRBV11-2; DNA: TGTGCCAGCAGCTTAGCGGCCCGGGGCACAGATACGCAGTATTTT; CDR3: CASSLAARGTDTQYF
J: TRBJ1-2; D: TRBD1; size: -; V: TRBV7-3; DNA: TGTGCCAGCAGCCCGCCACCGACAGGGTTCGACTATGGCTACACCTTC; CDR3: CASSPPPTGFDYGYTF
J: TRBJ1-2; D: TRBD1; size: -; V: TRBV11-2; DNA: TGTGCCAGCAGCGGGAGGACAGGGGGCAGGGGTCACGGCTACACCTTC; CDR3: CASSGRTGGRGHGYTF
J: TRBJ2-2; D: -; size: -; V: TRBV18; DNA: TGTGCCAGCTCACCGACCGTGAGGACTTCGAACACCGGGGAGCTGTTTTTT; CDR3: CASSPTVRTSNTGELFF
J: TRBJ2-7; D: TRBD1; size: -; V: TRBV28; DNA: TGTGCCAGCAGTGTTTCAGGGGGCGCTTACGAGCAGTACTTC; CDR3: CASSVSGGAYEQYF
J: TRBJ2-1; D: TRBD2; size: -; V: TRBV30; DNA: TGTGCCTGGAGTGTAGGGGAGGGTCCCAATTACAATGAGCAGTTCTTC; CDR3: CAWSVGEGPNYNEQFF
J: TRBJ2-7; D: TRBD2; size: -; V: TRBV29-1; DNA: TGCAGCTCTACTAGCGGAGACGAGCAGTACTTC; CDR3: CSSTSGDEQYF
J: TRBJ1-2; D: -; size: -; V: TRBV7-9; DNA: TGTGCCAGCAGCTTAGTGGGGCAGGGCTATGGCTACACCTTC; CDR3: CASSLVGQGYGYTF
J: TRBJ1-5; D: -; size: -; V: TRBV10-1; DNA: TGCGCCAGCAGTGACGGACAGTTTAGCAATCAGCCCCAGCATTTT; CDR3: CASSDGQFSNQPQHF
J: TRBJ1-6; D: TRBD1; size: -; V: TRBV12-3/TRBV12-4; DNA: TGTGCCAGCAGTTTCGGGACAGGTTCACCCCTCCACTTT; CDR3: CASSFGTGSPLHF
J: TRBJ2-3; D: TRBD1; size: once; V: TRBV27; DNA: TGTGCCAGCAGTTCACCGGGACAGGGGTCAGATACGCAGTATTTT; CDR3: CASSSPGQGSDTQYF
J: TRBJ1-6; D: -; size: few; V: TRBV6-2/TRBV6-3; DNA: TGTGCCAGCAGTATCGGGACAACCCTCCACTTT; CDR3: CASSIGTTLHF